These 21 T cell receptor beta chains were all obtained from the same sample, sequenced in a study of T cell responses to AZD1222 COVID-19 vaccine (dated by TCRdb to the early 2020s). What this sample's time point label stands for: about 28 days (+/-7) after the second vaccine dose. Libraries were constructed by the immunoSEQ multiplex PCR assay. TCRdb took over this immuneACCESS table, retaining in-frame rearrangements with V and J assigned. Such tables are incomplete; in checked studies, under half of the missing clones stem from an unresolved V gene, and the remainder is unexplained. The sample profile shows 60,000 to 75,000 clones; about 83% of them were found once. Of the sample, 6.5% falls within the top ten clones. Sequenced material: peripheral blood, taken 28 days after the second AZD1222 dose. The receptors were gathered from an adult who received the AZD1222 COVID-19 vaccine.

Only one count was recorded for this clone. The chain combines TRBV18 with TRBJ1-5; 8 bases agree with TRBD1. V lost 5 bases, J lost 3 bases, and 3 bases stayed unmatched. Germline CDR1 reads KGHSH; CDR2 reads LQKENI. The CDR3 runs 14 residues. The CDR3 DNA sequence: TGTGCCAGCTCAGGACAGGGAACCAATCAGCCCCAGCATTTT. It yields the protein CASSGQGTNQPQHF.

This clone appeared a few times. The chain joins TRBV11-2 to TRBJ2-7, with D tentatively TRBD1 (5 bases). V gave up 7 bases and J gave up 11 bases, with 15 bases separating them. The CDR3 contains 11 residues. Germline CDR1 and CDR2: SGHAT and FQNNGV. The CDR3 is CASTRRQRKYF. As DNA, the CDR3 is TGTGCCAGCACCCGACGACAGAGAAAGTACTTC.

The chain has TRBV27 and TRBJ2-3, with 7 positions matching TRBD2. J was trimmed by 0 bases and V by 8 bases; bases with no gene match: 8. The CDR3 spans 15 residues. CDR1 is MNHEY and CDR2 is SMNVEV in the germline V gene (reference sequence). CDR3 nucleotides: TGTGCCAGCTCCTTGGGGGGGGTCAGCACAGATACGCAGTATTTT. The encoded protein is CASSLGGVSTDTQYF.

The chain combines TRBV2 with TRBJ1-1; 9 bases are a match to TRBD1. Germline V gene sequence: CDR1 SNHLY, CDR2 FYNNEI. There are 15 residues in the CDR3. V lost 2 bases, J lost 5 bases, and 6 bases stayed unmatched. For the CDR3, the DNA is TGTGCCAGCAGTGAAACAGGGGGCAGGTGGACTGAAGCTTTCTTT. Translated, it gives CASSETGGRWTEAFF. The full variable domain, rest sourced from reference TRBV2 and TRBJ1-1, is EPEVTQTPSHQVTQMGQEVILRCVPISNHLYFYWYRQILGQKVEFLVSFYNNEISEKSEIFDDQFSVERPDGSNFTLKIRSTKLEDSAMYFCASSETGGRWTEAFFGQGTRLTVV.

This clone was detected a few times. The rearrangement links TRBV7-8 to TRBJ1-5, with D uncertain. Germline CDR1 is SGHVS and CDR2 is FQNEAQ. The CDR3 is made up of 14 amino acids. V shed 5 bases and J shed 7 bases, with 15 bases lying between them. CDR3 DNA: TGTGCCAGCAGCACCTCGGACGCGACCCAGCCCCAGCATTTT. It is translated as CASSTSDATQPQHF.

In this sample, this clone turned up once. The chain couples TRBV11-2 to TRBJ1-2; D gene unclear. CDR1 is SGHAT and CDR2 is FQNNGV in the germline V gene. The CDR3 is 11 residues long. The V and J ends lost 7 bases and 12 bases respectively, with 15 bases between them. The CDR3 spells CASTWPGLDTF. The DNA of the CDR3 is TGTGCCAGCACCTGGCCCGGGCTCGACACCTTC. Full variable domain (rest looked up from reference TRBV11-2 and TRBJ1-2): EAGVAQSPRYKIIEKRQSVAFWCNPISGHATLYWYQQILGQGPKLLIQFQNNGVVDDSQLPKDRFSAERLKGVDSTLKIQPAKLEDSAVYLCASTWPGLDTFGSGTRLTVV.

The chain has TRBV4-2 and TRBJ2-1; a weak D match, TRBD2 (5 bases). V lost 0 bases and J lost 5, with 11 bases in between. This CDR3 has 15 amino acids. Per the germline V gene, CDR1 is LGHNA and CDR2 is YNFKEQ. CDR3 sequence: CASSQDLTTNNEQFF. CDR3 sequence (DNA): TGTGCCAGCAGCCAAGATCTGACTACCAACAATGAGCAGTTCTTC.

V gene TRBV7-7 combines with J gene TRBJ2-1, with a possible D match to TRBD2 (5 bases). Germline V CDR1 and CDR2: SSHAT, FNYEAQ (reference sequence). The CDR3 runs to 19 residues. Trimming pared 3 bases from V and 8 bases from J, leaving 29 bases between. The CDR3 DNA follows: TGTGCCAGCAGCTTCTTAGTTTCCCATCCGGGAACCACCGGCGATGAGCAGTTCTTC. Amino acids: CASSFLVSHPGTTGDEQFF.

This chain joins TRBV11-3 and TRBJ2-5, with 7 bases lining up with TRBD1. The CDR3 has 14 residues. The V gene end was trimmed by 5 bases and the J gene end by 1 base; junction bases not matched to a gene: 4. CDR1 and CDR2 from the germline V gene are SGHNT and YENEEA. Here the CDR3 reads CASSLGTAQETQYF. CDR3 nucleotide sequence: TGTGCCAGCAGCCTCGGGACAGCCCAAGAGACCCAGTACTTC.

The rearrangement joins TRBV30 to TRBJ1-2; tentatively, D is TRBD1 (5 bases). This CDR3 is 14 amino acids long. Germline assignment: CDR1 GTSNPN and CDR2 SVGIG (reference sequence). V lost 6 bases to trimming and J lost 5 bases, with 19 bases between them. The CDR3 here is CACREGDEFYGYTF. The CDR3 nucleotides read TGTGCCTGCCGGGAAGGGGATGAGTTTTATGGCTACACCTTC. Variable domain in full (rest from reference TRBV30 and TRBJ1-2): SQTIHQWPATLVQPVGSPLSLECTVEGTSNPNLYWYRQAAGRGLQLLFYSVGIGQISSEVPQNLSASRPQDRQFILSSKKLLLSDSGFYLCACREGDEFYGYTFGSGTRLTVV.

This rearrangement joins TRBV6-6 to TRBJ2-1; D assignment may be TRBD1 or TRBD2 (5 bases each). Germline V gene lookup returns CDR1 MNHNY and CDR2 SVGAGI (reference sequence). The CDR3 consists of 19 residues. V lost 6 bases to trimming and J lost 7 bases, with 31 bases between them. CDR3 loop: CASSSILDPPVRGGNEQFF. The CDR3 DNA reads TGTGCCAGCAGCTCAATTCTAGATCCTCCGGTCCGGGGCGGGAATGAGCAGTTCTTC.

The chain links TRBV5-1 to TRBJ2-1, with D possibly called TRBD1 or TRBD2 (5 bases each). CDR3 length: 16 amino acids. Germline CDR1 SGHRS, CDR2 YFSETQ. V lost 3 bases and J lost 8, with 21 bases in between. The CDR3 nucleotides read TGCGCCAGCAGCTCCGGGACCGAACTATACGGGGATGAGCAGTTCTTC. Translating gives CASSSGTELYGDEQFF.

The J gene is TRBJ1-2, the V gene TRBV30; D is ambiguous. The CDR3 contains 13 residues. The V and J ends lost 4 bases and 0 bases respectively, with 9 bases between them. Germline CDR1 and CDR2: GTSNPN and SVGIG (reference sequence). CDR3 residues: CAWTVGSNYGYTF. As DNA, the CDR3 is TGTGCCTGGACCGTAGGGTCTAACTATGGCTACACCTTC.

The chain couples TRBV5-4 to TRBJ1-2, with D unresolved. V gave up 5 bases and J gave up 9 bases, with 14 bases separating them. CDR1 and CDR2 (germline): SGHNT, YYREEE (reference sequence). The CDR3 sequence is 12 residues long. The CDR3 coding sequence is TGTGCCAGCAGTCCTGGCCGGGGAAGCTACACCTTC. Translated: CASSPGRGSYTF.

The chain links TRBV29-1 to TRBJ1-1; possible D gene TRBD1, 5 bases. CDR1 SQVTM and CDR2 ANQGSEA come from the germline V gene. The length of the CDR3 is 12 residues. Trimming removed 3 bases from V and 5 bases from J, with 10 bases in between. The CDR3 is CSVDGGDTEAFF. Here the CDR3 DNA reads TGCAGCGTTGACGGGGGAGATACTGAAGCTTTCTTT.

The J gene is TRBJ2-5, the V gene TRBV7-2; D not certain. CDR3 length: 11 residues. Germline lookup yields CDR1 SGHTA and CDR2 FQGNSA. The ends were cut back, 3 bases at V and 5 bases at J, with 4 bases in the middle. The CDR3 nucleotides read TGTGCCAGCAGCTTTTCGGAGACCCAGTACTTC. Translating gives CASSFSETQYF.

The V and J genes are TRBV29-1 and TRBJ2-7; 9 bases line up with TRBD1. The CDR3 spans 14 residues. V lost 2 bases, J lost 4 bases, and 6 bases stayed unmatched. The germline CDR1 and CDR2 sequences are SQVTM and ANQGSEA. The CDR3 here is CSVESGTGWYEQYF. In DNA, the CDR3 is TGCAGCGTTGAATCCGGGACAGGGTGGTACGAGCAGTACTTC.

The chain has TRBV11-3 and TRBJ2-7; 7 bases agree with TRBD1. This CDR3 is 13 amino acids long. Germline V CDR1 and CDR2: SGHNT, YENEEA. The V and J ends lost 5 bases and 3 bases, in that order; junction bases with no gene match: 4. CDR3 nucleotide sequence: TGTGCCAGCAGCGAGGGGGACAGCTACGAGCAGTACTTC. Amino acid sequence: CASSEGDSYEQYF.

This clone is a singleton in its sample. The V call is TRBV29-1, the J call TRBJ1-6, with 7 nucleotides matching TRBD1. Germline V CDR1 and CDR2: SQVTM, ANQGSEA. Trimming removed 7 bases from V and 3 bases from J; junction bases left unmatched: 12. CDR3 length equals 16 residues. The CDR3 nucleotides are TGCAGCGCTCCTGTCGGCCGACAGGGCTATAATTCACCCCTCCACTTT. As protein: CSAPVGRQGYNSPLHF.

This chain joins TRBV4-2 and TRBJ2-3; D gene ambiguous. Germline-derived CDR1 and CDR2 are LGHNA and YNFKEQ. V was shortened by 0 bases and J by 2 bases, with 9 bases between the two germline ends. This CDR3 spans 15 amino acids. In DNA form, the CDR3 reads TGTGCCAGCAGCCAAGACCTCGAAACCACAGATACGCAGTATTTT. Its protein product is CASSQDLETTDTQYF.

The CDR3 reads CASSFDGDRGSYNEQFF. The CDR3 DNA reads as TGTGCCAGCAGTTTTGATGGGGACCGCGGTTCCTACAATGAGCAGTTCTTC. The genes are TRBV28 and TRBJ2-1; the D gene could be TRBD1 or TRBD2 (5 bases each). Per the germline V gene, CDR1 is MDHEN and CDR2 is SYDVKM. This CDR3 has 17 amino acids. Trimming stripped 3 bases from V and 1 base from J, with 16 bases between.